This is a list of T cell receptor beta chains from one sample in a study of identical twins. In TCRdb, the 5' RACE reads were re-called with MiXCR into one record per CDR3 protein. The sample consists of around 250,000 distinct CDR3 sequences, approximately 7.1% of them appearing once. The same specimen was also included in a second study, on T cells expressing NK-cell markers.

Sequenced: CD8+ T cells sorted from blood. These receptors all come from a woman aged 18-35 years in good health. The CDR3 runs from the conserved cysteine through the conserved F or W. The order of the fields is D gene, J gene, clone size, V gene, CDR3 length, CDR3 protein, CDR3 DNA. A D gene is named only where the DNA matches it firmly. Size values are once, few and many counts, or a class for expanded clones, and some rows have none.

D: TRBD2; J: TRBJ2-3; size: -; V: TRBV7-8; length: 15; CDR3: CASSGGLAWSDTQYF; DNA: TGTGCCAGCAGCGGGGGACTAGCATGGTCAGATACGCAGTATTTT
D: -; J: TRBJ2-3; size: -; V: TRBV7-8; length: 15; CDR3: CASSHGGTATDTQYF; DNA: TGTGCCAGCAGCCACGGAGGGACAGCCACAGATACGCAGTATTTT
D: TRBD1; J: TRBJ1-1; size: -; V: TRBV6-1; length: 15; CDR3: CASRNDRASGTEAFF; DNA: TGTGCCAGCAGGAATGACAGGGCCTCGGGCACTGAAGCTTTCTTT
D: -; J: TRBJ2-7; size: many; V: TRBV5-1; length: 14; CDR3: CASSFRGYLYEQYF; DNA: TGCGCCAGCAGCTTCAGGGGCTACCTGTACGAGCAGTACTTC
D: -; J: TRBJ1-1; size: few; V: TRBV11-2; length: 14; CDR3: CASSLSIEWTEAFF; DNA: TGTGCCAGCAGTCTTAGTATCGAGTGGACTGAAGCTTTCTTT
D: -; J: TRBJ1-1; size: many; V: TRBV29-1; length: 14; CDR3: CSVEDGTGNTEAFF; DNA: TGCAGCGTTGAAGATGGAACAGGGAACACTGAAGCTTTCTTT
D: TRBD1; J: TRBJ2-5; size: few; V: TRBV12-3/TRBV12-4; length: 14; CDR3: CASSLTTGGETQYF; DNA: TGTGCCAGCAGTCTAACGACAGGGGGAGAGACCCAGTACTTC
D: -; J: TRBJ2-2; size: many; V: TRBV7-9; length: 15; CDR3: CASRLTPSNTGELFF; DNA: TGTGCCAGCAGGTTGACACCTTCGAACACCGGGGAGCTGTTTTTT
D: -; J: TRBJ2-2; size: many; V: TRBV29-1; length: 11; CDR3: CSVVYTGELFF; DNA: TGCAGCGTCGTGTACACCGGGGAGCTGTTTTTT
D: TRBD1; J: TRBJ2-1; size: many; V: TRBV29-1; length: 14; CDR3: CSVAGTGAGNEQFF; DNA: TGCAGCGTTGCCGGGACAGGGGCCGGAAATGAGCAGTTCTTC
D: -; J: TRBJ2-5; size: few; V: TRBV6-2/TRBV6-3; length: 15; CDR3: CASSYSDGAQGTQYF; DNA: TGTGCCAGCAGTTACTCCGACGGGGCCCAGGGGACCCAGTACTTC
D: -; J: TRBJ2-7; size: many; V: TRBV4-3; length: 19; CDR3: CASSPRLTFPSGRKYEQYF; DNA: TGCGCCAGCAGCCCAAGGCTTACTTTCCCAAGCGGACGAAAGTACGAGCAGTACTTC
D: -; J: TRBJ1-1; size: few; V: TRBV6-1; length: 12; CDR3: CASGRPYTEAFF; DNA: TGTGCCAGCGGTAGGCCGTACACTGAAGCTTTCTTT
D: TRBD2; J: TRBJ2-2; size: -; V: TRBV27; length: 15; CDR3: CASSYSSGVTGELFF; DNA: TGTGCCAGCAGTTATTCTAGCGGGGTCACCGGGGAGCTGTTTTTT
D: -; J: TRBJ2-2; size: few; V: TRBV7-2; length: 16; CDR3: CASSLYLGGATGELFF; DNA: TGTGCCAGCAGCTTATACCTTGGGGGCGCCACCGGGGAGCTGTTTTTT
D: -; J: TRBJ2-7; size: few; V: TRBV20-1; length: 13; CDR3: CSARWLGQYEQYF; DNA: TGCAGTGCTAGGTGGCTCGGACAGTACGAGCAGTACTTC
D: -; J: TRBJ1-1; size: -; V: TRBV6-5; length: 14; CDR3: CASSYLQANTEAFF; DNA: TGTGCCAGCAGTTACTTGCAAGCCAACACTGAAGCTTTCTTT
D: -; J: TRBJ1-5; size: few; V: TRBV15; length: 16; CDR3: CATSRSTGSSSWPQHF; DNA: TGTGCCACCAGCAGGTCCACAGGGTCGAGTTCTTGGCCCCAGCATTTT
D: -; J: TRBJ1-5; size: many; V: TRBV21-1; length: 15; CDR3: CASSKGAPNNQPQHF; DNA: TGTGCCAGCAGCAAAGGGGCACCAAACAATCAGCCCCAGCATTTT
D: -; J: TRBJ2-1; size: many; V: TRBV12-3/TRBV12-4; length: 17; CDR3: CASSFIRVSVPQNEQFF; DNA: TGTGCCAGCAGTTTTATCCGGGTGTCGGTACCCCAAAATGAGCAGTTCTTC
D: -; J: TRBJ2-5; size: -; V: TRBV13; length: 14; CDR3: CASSPAGRQETQYF; DNA: TGTGCCAGCAGTCCGGCGGGGCGGCAAGAGACCCAGTACTTC
D: TRBD2; J: TRBJ2-2; size: many; V: TRBV7-3; length: 15; CDR3: CASSPSGGGTGELFF; DNA: TGTGCCAGCAGCCCCAGCGGGGGGGGGACCGGGGAGCTGTTTTTT
D: -; J: TRBJ2-3; size: -; V: TRBV5-5; length: 12; CDR3: CASSLVGDTKYF; DNA: TGTGCCAGCAGCTTGGTGGGAGATACGAAGTATTTT
D: TRBD2; J: TRBJ2-1; size: few; V: TRBV6-2/TRBV6-3; length: 18; CDR3: CASSYRVVSGSPYNEQFF; DNA: TGTGCCAGCAGTTACCGGGTGGTTAGCGGGAGTCCCTACAATGAGCAGTTCTTC
D: -; J: TRBJ2-7; size: -; V: TRBV19; length: 16; CDR3: CASSPAVQGGPYEQYF; DNA: TGTGCCAGTAGTCCTGCGGTCCAGGGCGGTCCCTACGAGCAGTACTTC
D: -; J: TRBJ1-1; size: many; V: TRBV29-1; length: 12; CDR3: CSVGISYPEAFF; DNA: TGCAGCGTTGGAATATCGTATCCTGAAGCTTTCTTT
D: -; J: TRBJ1-2; size: many; V: TRBV9; length: 15; CDR3: CASSVGTQANYGYTF; DNA: TGTGCCAGCAGCGTCGGGACTCAAGCTAACTATGGCTACACCTTC
D: TRBD2; J: TRBJ2-1; size: many; V: TRBV20-1; length: 16; CDR3: CSARDHSGTYPNEQFF; DNA: TGCAGTGCTAGAGACCATAGCGGGACCTACCCCAATGAGCAGTTCTTC
D: -; J: TRBJ1-1; size: many; V: TRBV12-3/TRBV12-4; length: 12; CDR3: CASSFPILGTFF; DNA: TGTGCCAGCAGTTTCCCCATCCTCGGGACTTTCTTT
D: -; J: TRBJ1-1; size: many; V: TRBV29-1; length: 12; CDR3: CSADTSNTEAFF; DNA: TGCAGCGCCGACACCTCGAACACTGAAGCTTTCTTT
D: TRBD1; J: TRBJ2-5; size: few; V: TRBV28; length: 15; CDR3: CATLTGTGYQETQYF; DNA: TGTGCCACCTTGACCGGGACAGGGTACCAAGAGACCCAGTACTTC
D: -; J: TRBJ2-3; size: -; V: TRBV6-6; length: 13; CDR3: CASSYTLGDTQYF; DNA: TGTGCCAGCAGTTACACCCTCGGTGATACGCAGTATTTT
D: -; J: TRBJ1-1; size: -; V: TRBV12-3/TRBV12-4; length: 11; CDR3: CASSFIGEAFF; DNA: TGTGCCAGCAGTTTTATCGGTGAAGCTTTCTTT
D: -; J: TRBJ1-1; size: few; V: TRBV4-1; length: 14; CDR3: CASSQDRFNTEAFF; DNA: TGCGCCAGCAGCCAAGACAGATTTAACACTGAAGCTTTCTTT
D: -; J: TRBJ1-2; size: many; V: TRBV12-3/TRBV12-4; length: 13; CDR3: CASSPGRIYGYTF; DNA: TGTGCCAGCAGCCCCGGGCGTATATATGGCTACACCTTC
D: -; J: TRBJ1-4; size: few; V: TRBV12-3/TRBV12-4; length: 14; CDR3: CATSRGGTGEKLFF; DNA: TGTGCCACCTCGCGGGGAGGGACCGGTGAAAAACTGTTTTTT
D: -; J: TRBJ2-2; size: few; V: TRBV7-3; length: 17; CDR3: CASSLKWIRSGAGELFF; DNA: TGTGCCAGCAGCTTAAAATGGATCCGGTCGGGGGCCGGGGAGCTGTTTTTT
D: TRBD1; J: TRBJ2-7; size: -; V: TRBV27; length: 14; CDR3: CASRDGQATYEQYF; DNA: TGTGCCAGCAGGGACGGACAGGCCACCTACGAGCAGTACTTC
D: -; J: TRBJ1-1; size: -; V: TRBV10-1; length: 13; CDR3: CASKEGRNTEAFF; DNA: TGCGCCAGCAAGGAGGGACGGAACACTGAAGCTTTCTTT
D: TRBD1; J: TRBJ2-4; size: few; V: TRBV12-3/TRBV12-4; length: 15; CDR3: CASSLGDRGSGIQYF; DNA: TGTGCCAGCAGTCTCGGGGACAGGGGGTCGGGCATTCAGTACTTC
D: TRBD1; J: TRBJ2-6; size: few; V: TRBV5-1; length: 16; CDR3: CASSLEQGPGANVLTF; DNA: TGCGCCAGCAGCCTAGAACAGGGGCCGGGGGCCAACGTCCTGACTTTC
D: -; J: TRBJ1-2; size: many; V: TRBV27; length: 13; CDR3: CASSLRGGYGYTF; DNA: TGTGCCAGCAGTCTCCGAGGGGGGTATGGCTACACCTTC
D: -; J: TRBJ1-1; size: few; V: TRBV7-2; length: 14; CDR3: CASSFITGNTEAFF; DNA: TGTGCCAGCAGCTTTATCACGGGGAACACTGAAGCTTTCTTT
D: -; J: TRBJ2-2; size: many; V: TRBV12-3/TRBV12-4; length: 12; CDR3: CASSLPSGELFF; DNA: TGTGCCAGCAGTTTACCATCCGGGGAGCTGTTTTTT
D: -; J: TRBJ2-5; size: few; V: TRBV15; length: 15; CDR3: CATSRRRGGAETQYF; DNA: TGTGCCACCAGCCGGCGGAGGGGAGGAGCTGAGACCCAGTACTTC
D: TRBD2; J: TRBJ2-1; size: -; V: TRBV5-8; length: 16; CDR3: CASSDRLGLAGNEQFF; DNA: TGTGCCAGCAGCGACCGATTGGGACTAGCGGGAAATGAGCAGTTCTTC
D: -; J: TRBJ2-2; size: many; V: TRBV5-6; length: 16; CDR3: CASSPEEDRNTGELFF; DNA: TGTGCCAGCAGCCCCGAAGAGGACCGAAACACCGGGGAGCTGTTTTTT
D: TRBD2; J: TRBJ2-7; size: few; V: TRBV20-1; length: 13; CDR3: CSAGASGSYEQYF; DNA: TGCAGTGCTGGGGCTAGCGGGTCCTACGAGCAGTACTTC
D: TRBD1; J: TRBJ1-3; size: many; V: TRBV7-9; length: 13; CDR3: CATPGQSGNTIYF; DNA: TGTGCCACCCCGGGACAGTCTGGAAACACCATATATTTT
D: -; J: TRBJ2-7; size: few; V: TRBV7-2; length: 17; CDR3: CASSALVGGGPGDEQYF; DNA: TGTGCCAGCTCCGCCTTGGTAGGGGGAGGGCCCGGGGACGAGCAGTACTTC
D: -; J: TRBJ1-1; size: many; V: TRBV2; length: 14; CDR3: CASSDSLRGNEAFF; DNA: TGTGCCAGCAGTGATAGTCTCAGGGGCAATGAAGCTTTCTTT